This T cell receptor (beta chain) was observed in a study of T-cell reconstitution after alpha-beta-depleted transplantation in children. General observations from the study: By about two months after transplant, alpha-beta T cells reportedly arose from several hundred graft clones that had expanded. Recipient T cells and thymic progenitors that survived gave rise to the high TCRbeta diversity observed at day 60 in some patients. Fresh T-cell production supplied most of the T-cell counts and diversity seen one year after transplant.

During its preparation, the TCRbeta library received unique molecular identifiers. TCRdb reprocessed the PCR reads with MiXCR, giving one entry per CDR3 protein. The data show some 550,000 distinct CDR3 sequences, with roughly 23% seen just once and approximately 14% held by the top ten. The V end lost 3 bases, the J end lost 1 base, and 16 bases lay between the germline ends. The CDR3 is 16 residues long. CDR1 and CDR2 from the germline V gene are DFQATT and SNEGSKA (reference sequence). This clonotype has a handful of counts. Its specificity is unknown. The specimen was PBMCs, mostly from graft donor cells, collected 360 days after TCRalphabeta/CD19-depleted stem cell transplant. This sequence was found in a boy younger than two who had a stem cell transplant for acute myeloid leukemia, so the T cells may come from the graft donor. The gene calls are TRBV20-1 and TRBJ2-1; TRBD2 might be the D (6 bases). In DNA, the CDR3 is TGCAGTGCTAGGCCGGGGGAGCACGGTTCCTACAATGAGCAGTTCTTC. Translating it yields CSARPGEHGSYNEQFF.